The entry that follows covers one TCR beta chain sequence. The source of the sample is a study of OX40 agonist ivuxolimab in advanced cancers. Using immunoSEQ multiplex PCR, the repertoire was profiled, and TCRdb retains in-frame clones only, with some absent. The sample records roughly 91,000 clones, approximately 95% being singletons. CDR1 and CDR2 (germline): LNHDA, SQIVND (reference sequence). V shed 7 bases and J 4 bases; nucleotides not matched to a gene: 16. This CDR3 is 17 amino acids long. This chain uses TRBV19 with TRBJ1-2; 9 nucleotides match TRBD1. The receptor comes from an adult with an advanced solid tumor such as melanoma, head and neck, liver or kidney cancer. The sequenced sample was CD4+ or CD8+ T cells sorted from blood, obtained in a trial of the OX40 agonist ivuxolimab. This chain's CDR3 is CASNPGTGITGTYGYTF. In DNA form, the CDR3 reads TGTGCCAGTAATCCGGGGACAGGGATTACCGGAACCTATGGCTACACCTTC.